The present entry profiles one TCR beta chain with its context. Its antigen is currently unknown. V shed 2 bases and J shed 2 bases, with 15 bases lying between them. CDR1 and CDR2 from the germline V gene are SGHDT and YYEEEE. The CDR3 is 16 residues long. The record originates from a study of Ad26.COV2.S vaccination and SARS-CoV-2 variants. The table came from immunoSEQ multiplex PCR; TCRdb's copy has only in-frame clones and leaves some out. The sample consists of about 350,000 clones, just over 90% of them appearing once. Study results and caveats: Post-vaccination breadth of spike-specific CD8+ and CD4+ T cell responses was reportedly substantial. Breadth and depth estimates from TCRs may understate total T cell responses. Vaccine recipients and placebo recipients showed similar non-spike TCR breadth.

The source is a human donor who had recovered from COVID-19. The input for sequencing was peripheral blood, taken after recovery from COVID-19. This chain links TRBV5-6 with TRBJ2-3, with D perhaps matching TRBD1 (6 bases). The CDR3 region is CASSFLTGQATDTQYF. The CDR3 region has the DNA TGTGCCAGCAGCTTTCTGACAGGACAAGCCACAGATACGCAGTATTTT.